These T cell receptor beta chains were read from a single sample in a study of blood T cell repertoires in COVID-19. Sequenced by immunoSEQ multiplex PCR; TCRdb stores in-frame clones only, minus some. This table has some 37,000 clones, about 85% appearing once. Sequencing was performed on peripheral blood. These receptors were obtained from a man aged 80 or over with active or convalescent COVID-19. Each CDR3 is given with its conserved first and last residue. D genes are given only for firm matches. Size values are once, few and many counts, or a class for expanded clones, and some rows have none.

D	size	J	V	DNA	CDR3
-	-	TRBJ1-4	TRBV27	TGTGCCAGCAGTTGGGCAGCCCATAATGAAAAACTGTTTTTT	CASSWAAHNEKLFF
-	-	TRBJ1-2	TRBV11-2	TGTGCCAGCAGCCCGGGGATCTTCGACTATGGCTACACCTTC	CASSPGIFDYGYTF
-	-	TRBJ1-1	TRBV5-1	TGCGCCAGCAGCGGACAGTCTGCAATGAACACTGAAGCTTTCTTT	CASSGQSAMNTEAFF
TRBD1	-	TRBJ1-3	TRBV9	TGTGCCAGCAGCCCACGACAGGGAGAATCTGGAAACACCATATATTTT	CASSPRQGESGNTIYF
-	-	TRBJ1-1	TRBV12-3/TRBV12-4	TGTGCCAGCAGTCGACAGACTGAAGCTTTCTTT	CASSRQTEAFF
-	-	TRBJ2-5	TRBV5-1	TGCGCCAGCAGCTTGGCAGGGTTAGGGGAGACCCAGTACTTC	CASSLAGLGETQYF
TRBD1	-	TRBJ2-6	TRBV29-1	TGCAGCGTGGAGACAGGGGCGAGCTCTGGGGCCAACGTCCTGACTTTC	CSVETGASSGANVLTF
TRBD2	-	TRBJ2-5	TRBV14	TGTGCCAGCAGCCAAGATCGGCTAGCGGGATGGGCGGAGACCCAGTACTTC	CASSQDRLAGWAETQYF
-	-	TRBJ1-5	TRBV5-5	TGTGCCAGCAGCTGGTCCCAGGGAAGCAATCAGCCCCAGCATTTT	CASSWSQGSNQPQHF
-	-	TRBJ1-3	TRBV10-2	TGCGCCAGCGGTGACTTCAGAAGCTCTGGAAACACCATATATTTT	CASGDFRSSGNTIYF
-	-	TRBJ2-3	TRBV15	TGTGCCACCAGCAGAGATCTGTCTGAGGGAGCAGATACGCAGTATTTT	CATSRDLSEGADTQYF
-	-	TRBJ1-5	TRBV18	TGTGCCAGCTCACCGGGAGGCGGCAATCAGCCCCAGCATTTT	CASSPGGGNQPQHF
TRBD2	-	TRBJ2-3	TRBV11-1	TGTGCCAGCAGCTTGGGACGGGAGGTGGATACGCAGTATTTT	CASSLGREVDTQYF
TRBD1	once	TRBJ2-1	TRBV5-1	TGCGCCAGCAGTTCAGGGGGAGCGGAGCAGTTCTTC	CASSSGGAEQFF
-	-	TRBJ1-3	TRBV4-1	TGCGCCAGCAGCCAACGGAGGGCCTCTGGAAACACCATATATTTT	CASSQRRASGNTIYF
-	-	TRBJ2-5	TRBV7-2	TGTGCCAGCAGCCCGTTGTTGGCAGGGGCAAGGGAGACCCAGTACTTC	CASSPLLAGARETQYF
TRBD2	-	TRBJ2-5	TRBV7-8	TGTGCCAGCAGCCCGACTAGCGGGAGATGGGAGACCCAGTACTTC	CASSPTSGRWETQYF
TRBD1	-	TRBJ1-4	TRBV27	TGTGCCAGCAGCCCCGGGCAGGGGGACCCCAGGTCGACTAATGAAAAACTGTTTTTT	CASSPGQGDPRSTNEKLFF
-	-	TRBJ2-7	TRBV15	TGTGCCACCAGCAGGAGTGGAGCACGGAAAGACGAGCAGTACTTC	CATSRSGARKDEQYF
-	-	TRBJ1-2	TRBV6-2/TRBV6-3	TGTGCCAGCAGTCGTCACAGGGAAGCTGGCTACACCTTC	CASSRHREAGYTF
TRBD2	few	TRBJ2-5	TRBV15	TGTGCCACCAGCATCGGGGGGAAAGAGACCCAGTACTTC	CATSIGGKETQYF
-	once	TRBJ2-2	TRBV19	TGTGCCAGTAGCACGCAGGGTAACACCGGGGAGCTGTTTTTT	CASSTQGNTGELFF
-	-	TRBJ1-3	TRBV4-1	TGCGCCAGCAGCCAAGGGGGCCAGGGTGGAAACACCATATATTTT	CASSQGGQGGNTIYF
-	-	TRBJ2-2	TRBV7-3	TGTGCCAGCAGCTTACCAGCGTCCGGGGAGCTGTTTTTT	CASSLPASGELFF
TRBD2	once	TRBJ2-5	TRBV11-1	TGTGCCAGCAGCTCACGGACTAGCGGGAGGCAAGAGACCCAGTACTTC	CASSSRTSGRQETQYF
TRBD1	-	TRBJ1-2	TRBV13	TGTGCCAGCAGCAACCCGACAGGGCTCTACACCTTC	CASSNPTGLYTF
-	-	TRBJ1-5	TRBV16	TGTGCCAGCAGCCAATCACAATATAGCAATCAGCCCCAGCATTTT	CASSQSQYSNQPQHF
-	-	TRBJ2-7	TRBV7-2	TGTGCCAGCAGCCCAATAGGGGACTCCTACGAGCAGTACTTC	CASSPIGDSYEQYF
-	-	TRBJ2-2	TRBV6-5	TGTGCCAGCAGACGGGACTTAGGTTCCGGGGAGCTGTTTTTT	CASRRDLGSGELFF
-	-	TRBJ2-2	TRBV7-3	TGTGCCAGCAGCCGGGACTCTAACACCGGGGAGCTGTTTTTT	CASSRDSNTGELFF
TRBD1	-	TRBJ1-6	TRBV27	TGTGCCAGCAGTTTACAAGGACAGGGTTTAGATTCACCCCTCCACTTT	CASSLQGQGLDSPLHF
TRBD1	-	TRBJ2-1	TRBV6-5	TGTGCCAGCAACAGGGGCGCCCCTGGAAATGAGCAGTTCTTC	CASNRGAPGNEQFF
-	-	TRBJ1-1	TRBV6-5	TGTGCCAGCAGCGATAGGGGGTTTATCACTGAAGCTTTCTTT	CASSDRGFITEAFF
-	-	TRBJ1-5	TRBV6-5	TGTGCCAGCAGTCAGACAGGCCCAAATCAGCCCCAGCATTTT	CASSQTGPNQPQHF
TRBD2	-	TRBJ2-1	TRBV29-1	TGCAGCTTCCAGTGGGGGGGAGCCAATGAGCAGTTCTTC	CSFQWGGANEQFF
-	-	TRBJ2-3	TRBV5-1	TGCGCCAGCAGCTTGGTTCCGAGGGGCACAGATACGCAGTATTTT	CASSLVPRGTDTQYF
-	-	TRBJ2-1	TRBV20-1	TGCAGTGCCCCGCGGCAGGGATTTCAGTTCTTC	CSAPRQGFQFF
-	-	TRBJ2-2	TRBV7-2	TGTGCCAGCAGTCTAGGAGGGGGCTGGAACACCGGGGAGCTGTTTTTT	CASSLGGGWNTGELFF
TRBD1	-	TRBJ1-2	TRBV11-2	TGTGCCAGCAGCTTAGATTCCGGACAGGACTATGGCTACACCTTC	CASSLDSGQDYGYTF
TRBD2	few	TRBJ2-7	TRBV7-6	TGTGCCAGCAGCAGAAGGACTAGCAACTACGAGCAGTACTTC	CASSRRTSNYEQYF
TRBD2	-	TRBJ2-4	TRBV15	TGTGCCACCAGCAGAGGAGCTAGCGGGGGGAAAAACATTCAGTACTTC	CATSRGASGGKNIQYF
-	-	TRBJ2-3	TRBV5-3	TGTGCCAGAAGCATAAACAGGGATCCTGGGGGTACGCAGTATTTT	CARSINRDPGGTQYF
-	-	TRBJ2-2	TRBV11-3	TGTGCCAGCAGCTTGGGAGCGAACACCGGGGAGCTGTTTTTT	CASSLGANTGELFF
-	-	TRBJ2-1	TRBV7-9	TGTGCCAGCAGCTTAACACCGGGACTCTCCTACAATGAGCAGTTCTTC	CASSLTPGLSYNEQFF
-	-	TRBJ2-3	TRBV7-8	TGTGCCAGCAGCCGGGACTTCTCAGCGGCAGATACGCAGTATTTT	CASSRDFSAADTQYF
TRBD2	-	TRBJ2-5	TRBV6-5	TGTGCCAGCAGTCGGACTAGCGGGTACCAAGAGACCCAGTACTTC	CASSRTSGYQETQYF
-	-	TRBJ1-4	TRBV18	TGTGCCAGCTCACCCGATCGTACAGGGAGTCCCTATGAAAAACTGTTTTTT	CASSPDRTGSPYEKLFF
-	-	TRBJ1-1	TRBV5-1	TGCGCCAGCAGCTTGTCCGGGACTGAAGCTTTCTTT	CASSLSGTEAFF
-	-	TRBJ2-4	TRBV4-3	TGCGCCAGCAGCAACTCAGGGTATTCGAACATTCAGTACTTC	CASSNSGYSNIQYF
TRBD2	-	TRBJ2-5	TRBV7-3	TGTGCCAGCAGCTTTTTTAGCGGGGGCGAGACCCAGTACTTC	CASSFFSGGETQYF
-	once	TRBJ2-7	TRBV27	TGTGCCAGCAGTTTAGGGGGCAGCGAGCAGTACTTC	CASSLGGSEQYF